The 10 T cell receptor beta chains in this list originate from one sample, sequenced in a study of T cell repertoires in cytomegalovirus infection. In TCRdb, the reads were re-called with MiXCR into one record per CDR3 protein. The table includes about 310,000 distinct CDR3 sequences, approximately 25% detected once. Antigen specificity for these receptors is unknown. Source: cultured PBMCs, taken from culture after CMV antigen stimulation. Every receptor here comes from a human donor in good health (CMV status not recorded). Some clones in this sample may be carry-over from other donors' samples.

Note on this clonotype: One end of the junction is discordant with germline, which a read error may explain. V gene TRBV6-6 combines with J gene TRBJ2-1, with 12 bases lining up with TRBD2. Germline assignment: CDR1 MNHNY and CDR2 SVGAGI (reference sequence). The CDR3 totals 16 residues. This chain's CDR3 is CASSAWTSGTYSEQFF. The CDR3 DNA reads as TGTGCCAGCAGTGCTTGGACTAGCGGGACGTACAGTGAGCAGTTCTTC.

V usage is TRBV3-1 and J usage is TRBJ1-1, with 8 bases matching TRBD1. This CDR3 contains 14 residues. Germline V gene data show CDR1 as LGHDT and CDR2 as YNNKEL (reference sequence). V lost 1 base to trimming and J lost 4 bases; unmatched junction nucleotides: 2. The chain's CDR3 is CASSQAGTGTEAFF. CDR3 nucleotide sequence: TGTGCCAGCAGCCAAGCCGGGACAGGCACTGAAGCTTTCTTT.

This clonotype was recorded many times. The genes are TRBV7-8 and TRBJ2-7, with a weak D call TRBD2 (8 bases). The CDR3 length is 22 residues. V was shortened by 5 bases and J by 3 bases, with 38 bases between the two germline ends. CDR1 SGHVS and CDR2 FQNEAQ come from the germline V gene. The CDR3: CASSEYRDSIIQGLAAYYEQYF. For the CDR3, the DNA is TGTGCCAGCAGCGAATACCGGGACAGCATTATTCAAGGACTAGCTGCCTACTACGAGCAGTACTTC.

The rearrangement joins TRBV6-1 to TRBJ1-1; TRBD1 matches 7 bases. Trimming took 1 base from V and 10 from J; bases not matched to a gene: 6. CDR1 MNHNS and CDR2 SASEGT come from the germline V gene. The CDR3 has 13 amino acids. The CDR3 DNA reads TGTGCCAGCAGTGAAGTGGGGGACAGTTTAGCTTTCTTT. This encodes CASSEVGDSLAFF.

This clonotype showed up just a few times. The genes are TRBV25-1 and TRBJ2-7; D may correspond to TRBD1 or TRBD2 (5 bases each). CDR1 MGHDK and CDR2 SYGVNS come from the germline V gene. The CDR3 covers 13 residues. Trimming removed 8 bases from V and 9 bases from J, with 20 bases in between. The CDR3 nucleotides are TGTGCCAGCGAGACTCCAGTGGGGGATGCGCAGTACTTC. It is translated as CASETPVGDAQYF.

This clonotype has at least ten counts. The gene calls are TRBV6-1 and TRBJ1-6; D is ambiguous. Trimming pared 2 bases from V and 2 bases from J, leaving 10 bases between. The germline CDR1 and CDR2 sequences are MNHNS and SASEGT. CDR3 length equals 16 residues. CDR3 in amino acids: CASSESRRPYNSPLHF. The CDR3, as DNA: TGTGCCAGCAGTGAATCAAGGAGACCCTATAATTCACCCCTCCACTTT.

The CDR3 here is CASTTGSYGYTF. CDR3 DNA sequence: TGTGCCAGCACTACCGGGAGCTATGGCTACACCTTC. The V call is TRBV12-3 or TRBV12-4, the J call TRBJ1-2; D is uncertain. CDR3 length: 12 amino acids. The germline V and J ends were trimmed by 7 bases and 4 bases, with 10 bases remaining between them.

The CDR3 sequence is CATSRGQGAREQYV. The CDR3 region has the DNA TGTGCCACCAGCAGAGGACAGGGGGCGCGTGAGCAGTACGTC. The chain links TRBV15 to TRBJ2-7, with 10 positions matching TRBD1. The length of the CDR3 is 14 residues. CDR1 is LNHNV and CDR2 is YYDKDF in the germline V gene (reference sequence). Germline trimming cut 1 base from V and 7 bases from J; bases unmatched to any gene: 4.

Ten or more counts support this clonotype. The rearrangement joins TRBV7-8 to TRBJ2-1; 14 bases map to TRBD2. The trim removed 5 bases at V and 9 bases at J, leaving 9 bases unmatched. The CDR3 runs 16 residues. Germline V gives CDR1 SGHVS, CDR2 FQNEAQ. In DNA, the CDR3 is TGTGCCAGCAGCCCTCCGGGACTAGCGGGAGAGGGTGAGCAGTTCTTC. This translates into CASSPPGLAGEGEQFF.

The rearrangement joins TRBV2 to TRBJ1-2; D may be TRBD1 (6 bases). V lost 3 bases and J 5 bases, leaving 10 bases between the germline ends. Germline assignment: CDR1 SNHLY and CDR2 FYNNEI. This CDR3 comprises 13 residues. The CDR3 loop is CASSDQDSYGYTF. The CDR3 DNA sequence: TGTGCCAGCAGTGATCAGGACAGTTATGGCTACACCTTC.